The following is a T cell receptor beta chain sequence with its context. This table comes from immunoSEQ multiplex PCR, and its TCRdb copy is limited to in-frame clones, with some not included. The sample contains about 4,000 clones, around 86% of which appear only once. The data are from a study of T cell changes during pregnancy in multiple sclerosis. J gave up 7 bases and V 6 bases, and 3 bases lay outside the gene matches. Germline V CDR1 and CDR2: SEHNR, FQNEAQ (reference sequence). The CDR3 is made up of 12 amino acids. This receptor was obtained from a female donor in good health, enrolled as a control in a pregnancy study. This sequence joins TRBV7-9 and TRBJ2-1; 7 positions agree with TRBD2. The sample here was CD8+ T cells from peripheral blood mononuclear cells, taken in the first trimester of pregnancy. The CDR3 coding sequence is TGTGCCAGCAGTTCCGGGGGGAATGAGCAGTTCTTC. Translation: CASSSGGNEQFF. The full variable domain, in which reference TRBV7-9 and TRBJ2-1 provide the parts outside the CDR3, is DTGVSQNPRHKITKRGQNVTFRCDPISEHNRLYWYRQTLGQGPEFLTYFQNEAQLEKSRLLSDRFSAERPKGSFSTLEIQRTEQGDSAMYLCASSSGGNEQFFGPGTRLTVL.